Shown below are 10 T cell receptor beta chains from a single sample sequenced in a study of blood T cells in healthy people across ages (dated by TCRdb to 2014 to 2015). The protocol used for the library was 5' RACE. The sequencing machine was an Illumina HiSeq 2500. The second PCR ran for roughly 6 to 11 cycles and used a J-beta primer mix along with a sample-barcoded 5' primer. The public reads were quality trimmed at Q25 with fastp and then assembled into clones with MiXCR by TCRdb, keeping productive beta chains. CDR3 protein sequences are deduplicated, and each keeps its most common genes and DNA. The sample table shows about 1.8 million distinct CDR3 sequences, and around half are seen once. The ten largest clones take up 2.1% of the sample. The specimen sequenced was blood. Receptors were obtained from a woman aged 40 to 50 in good health.

The V call is TRBV28, the J call TRBJ2-7; D perhaps matches TRBD1 (5 bases). The CDR3 has 19 residues. The V end was cut by 2 bases, the J end by 7 bases, with 30 bases between. CDR1 MDHEN and CDR2 SYDVKM come from the germline V gene. The CDR3 DNA reads TGTGCCAGCAGTTTAAACTTAGGAGATAGGGGCTCTGTGTCGGTAGAGCAGTACTTC. Translating gives CASSLNLGDRGSVSVEQYF. The full variable domain, in which reference TRBV28 and TRBJ2-7 provide the parts outside the CDR3, is DVKVTQSSRYLVKRTGEKVFLECVQDMDHENMFWYRQDPGLGLRLIYFSYDVKMKEKGDIPEGYSVSREKKERFSLILESASTNQTSMYLCASSLNLGDRGSVSVEQYFGPGTRLTVT.

Comment on this clonotype: At one end, the junction sequence differs from germline, possibly due to a read error. The gene calls are TRBV3-1 and TRBJ2-1, with D possibly matching TRBD2 (6 bases). Germline V gene lookup returns CDR1 LGHDT and CDR2 YNNKEL (reference sequence). The CDR3 totals 18 residues. The DNA for the CDR3 is TGTGCCGGCAGCCAAGATCCAGGGCCTAGCGTGTCCTACAATGAGCAGTTCTTC. Translating it yields CAGSQDPGPSVSYNEQFF.

This clonotype showed up just a few times. The chain uses TRBV27 and TRBJ2-1; the D gene is possibly TRBD2 (5 bases). Germline values: CDR1 MNHEY, CDR2 SMNVEV (reference sequence). The CDR3 runs to 15 residues. V lost 5 bases, J lost 3 bases, and 14 bases lay in between. Here the CDR3 reads CASSPLESDYNEQFF. CDR3 sequence (DNA): TGTGCCAGCAGTCCACTAGAATCGGACTACAATGAGCAGTTCTTC.

This clonotype was seen a few times. The chain recombines TRBV4-2 with TRBJ2-3; possible D gene TRBD2, 6 bases. This CDR3 is 16 amino acids long. Trimming removed 0 bases at V and 5 bases at J, with 15 bases between. Germline values: CDR1 LGHNA, CDR2 YNFKEQ. This CDR3 reads CASSQEVAWGGDTQYF. In DNA, the CDR3 is TGTGCCAGCAGCCAAGAAGTAGCCTGGGGAGGAGATACGCAGTATTTT.

As regards this clonotype: The junction does not match germline at one end; this may be a read error. V gene TRBV12-3 or TRBV12-4 combines with J gene TRBJ1-2; 8 positions match TRBD1. The CDR3 covers 13 residues. The CDR3 is CASRYSGGVGCTF. The CDR3 coding sequence is TGTGCCAGCAGATATTCAGGGGGCGTCGGCTGCACCTTC.

The chain uses TRBV15 and TRBJ2-5; possible D gene TRBD2, 5 bases. The CDR3 is 14 amino acids. Germline CDR1 reads LNHNV; CDR2 reads YYDKDF (reference sequence). V lost 4 bases, J lost 1 base, and 10 bases lay in between. CDR3 nucleotide sequence: TGTGCCACCAGCATTGAGCGGACCCAAGAGACCCAGTACTTC. Protein: CATSIERTQETQYF.

This chain joins TRBV20-1 and TRBJ1-2; TRBD1 aligns across 8 bases. This CDR3 is built from 15 residues. The ends lost 4 bases at V and 3 bases at J; junction bases unmatched: 10. Germline-derived CDR1 and CDR2 are DFQATT and SNEGSKA (reference sequence). The CDR3 sequence is CSATRGQGADYGYTF. The CDR3 coding sequence is TGCAGTGCTACCCGAGGGCAGGGGGCCGACTATGGCTACACCTTC.

This clonotype turned up a few times. The gene calls are TRBV20-1 and TRBJ2-5; a weak D match, TRBD2 (5 bases). The germline gives CDR1 DFQATT, CDR2 SNEGSKA (reference sequence). The CDR3 covers 13 residues. V was shortened by 1 base and J by 4 bases, with 10 bases between the two germline ends. CDR3 sequence reads: CSARGLEGETQYF. CDR3 nucleotides: TGCAGTGCTAGAGGATTAGAGGGAGAGACCCAGTACTTC.

V gene TRBV7-3 combines with J gene TRBJ2-1; 7 nucleotides line up with TRBD1. V gave up 6 bases and J gave up 6 bases; unmatched junction bases: 8. This CDR3 region has 14 residues. CDR1 is SGHTA, CDR2 FQGTGA, per germline. DNA of the CDR3: TGTGCCAGCAGTCCCGACAGGGTGCCCAATGAGCAGTTCTTC. Translating it yields CASSPDRVPNEQFF.

The J gene is TRBJ2-2, the V gene TRBV29-1; D unresolved. Germline V CDR1 and CDR2: SQVTM, ANQGSEA. V dropped 4 bases and J dropped 0 bases, with 9 bases sitting between them. The CDR3 runs 14 residues. The DNA for the CDR3 is TGCAGCGTTGCGCAGGCCGCGAACACCGGGGAGCTGTTTTTT. It encodes CSVAQAANTGELFF.